Shown below are 26 T cell receptor beta chains from a single sample sequenced in a study of identical twins. A single record per CDR3 protein comes from TCRdb applying MiXCR to the 5' RACE reads. The sample lists over 200,000 distinct CDR3 sequences; approximately 5.9% were seen once. The same data also went into a second study, on T cells expressing NK-cell markers.

Sequenced material: CD8+ T cells sorted from blood. The origin of the receptors is a young woman in good health.

The chain employs TRBV4-3 and TRBJ2-3, with 9 bases matching TRBD2. The CDR3 loop spans 16 amino acids. Trimming removed 4 bases from V and 2 bases from J; junction bases left unmatched: 7. Germline V gives CDR1 LGHNA, CDR2 YSLEER. CDR3 DNA: TGCGCCAGCAGCCGCTCACTAGCGGGCGTCACAGATACGCAGTATTTT. Translating it yields CASSRSLAGVTDTQYF.

There are a few counts of this clonotype. The chain employs TRBV27 and TRBJ2-2; D is perhaps TRBD2 (6 bases). Germline V CDR1 and CDR2: MNHEY, SMNVEV (reference sequence). The CDR3 contains 17 residues. The V end was cut by 1 base, the J end by 3 bases, with 15 bases between. The CDR3 protein is CASSLLIRGTDTGELFF. In nucleotides, the CDR3 is TGTGCCAGCAGTTTATTGATCCGGGGGACCGACACCGGGGAGCTGTTTTTT.

The chain joins TRBV30 to TRBJ2-7, with a weak D call TRBD1 (5 bases). There are 12 residues in the CDR3. Germline CDR1 GTSNPN, CDR2 SVGIG (reference sequence). Trimming left V 8 bases short and J 0 bases short, with 11 bases between. CDR3 loop: CAARTPSYEQYF. The CDR3 DNA sequence: TGTGCCGCCCGGACACCCTCCTACGAGCAGTACTTC. The whole variable domain, filled in from reference TRBV30 and TRBJ2-7, reads SQTIHQWPATLVQPVGSPLSLECTVEGTSNPNLYWYRQAAGRGLQLLFYSVGIGQISSEVPQNLSASRPQDRQFILSSKKLLLSDSGFYLCAARTPSYEQYFGPGTRLTVT.

This clonotype was found a few times. The chain couples TRBV10-2 to TRBJ2-7, with D unclear. Germline CDR1 is WSHSY and CDR2 is SAAADI. This CDR3 contains 10 residues. Trimming cost V 6 bases and J 9 bases, with 9 bases left between them. The CDR3 nucleotides read TGCGCCAGCAGGTCAAAGGTGCAGTACTTC. It is translated as CASRSKVQYF.

Many counts were recorded for this clonotype. This rearrangement joins TRBV12-3 or TRBV12-4 to TRBJ1-1; no clear D. The CDR3 contains 12 residues. V was cut by 6 bases and J by 4 bases, with 9 bases left in between. As DNA, the CDR3 is TGTGCCAGCAGCCCCGACCCCACTGAAGCTTTCTTT. This sequence encodes CASSPDPTEAFF.

This clonotype was seen at least ten times. The V and J genes are TRBV6-1 and TRBJ2-3; 14 positions match TRBD2. V shed 5 bases and J 2 bases; nucleotides not matched to a gene: 12. Germline lookup yields CDR1 MNHNS and CDR2 SASEGT. The CDR3 has 19 amino acids. The CDR3 DNA sequence: TGTGCCAGCAGTCAAAAGGGAGGGACTAGCGGGAGCTACACAGATACGCAGTATTTT. Translated: CASSQKGGTSGSYTDTQYF.

The V and J genes are TRBV6-5 and TRBJ2-1; 13 bases fit TRBD2. V was clipped by 3 bases and J by 8 bases; unmatched bases: 10. From germline, CDR1 is MNHEY and CDR2 SVGAGI. The CDR3 length is 17 residues. CDR3 sequence: CASSYLGTSGKGDEQFF. The CDR3 nucleotides read TGTGCCAGCAGTTATCTCGGGACTAGCGGGAAAGGGGATGAGCAGTTCTTC.

This clonotype was observed many times. The gene calls are TRBV6-5 and TRBJ1-2; D is unresolved. This CDR3 is 13 amino acids long. V dropped 2 bases and J dropped 8 bases, with 12 bases sitting between them. Looked up from germline, CDR1 is MNHEY and CDR2 is SVGAGI. The CDR3 reads CASSYTRTQGYTF. The CDR3 DNA reads as TGTGCCAGCAGTTACACACGTACACAGGGCTACACCTTC.

This clonotype has a count of ten or more. CDR3 sequence: CSARDGTYEQYF. CDR3 nucleotide sequence: TGCAGTGCGAGGGACGGCACCTACGAGCAGTACTTC. This sequence joins TRBV20-1 and TRBJ2-7; D tentatively fits TRBD1 or TRBD2 (5 bases each). Trimming pared 6 bases from V and 2 bases from J, leaving 11 bases between. This CDR3 contains 12 residues. Germline V gene lookup returns CDR1 DFQATT and CDR2 SNEGSKA (reference sequence).

The chain employs TRBV27 and TRBJ2-1; 9 bases are a match to TRBD1. Germline CDR1 is MNHEY and CDR2 is SMNVEV (reference sequence). The CDR3 has 15 amino acids. The V segment lost 6 bases and the J segment 8 bases; nucleotides outside the gene matches: 11. DNA of the CDR3: TGTGCCAGCAGCAGCCGGGACAGGGCTAGCGATGAGCAGTTCTTC. Its protein product is CASSSRDRASDEQFF.

This clonotype has at least ten counts. The chain recombines TRBV9 with TRBJ2-7; 8 nucleotides align to TRBD2. From germline, CDR1 is SGDLS and CDR2 YYNGEE. The CDR3 has 16 residues. The trim removed 0 bases at V and 2 bases at J, leaving 7 bases unmatched. The CDR3 is CASSVELGRAPYEQYF. As DNA, the CDR3 is TGTGCCAGCAGCGTAGAGCTCGGGAGGGCCCCCTACGAGCAGTACTTC.

This chain connects TRBV6-7 to TRBJ1-5, with D maybe TRBD1 (5 bases). TRBV6-7 is treated as an ORF (open reading frame) with a function not yet certain. This CDR3 is 16 amino acids long. Trimming left V 2 bases short and J 3 bases short, with 14 bases between. CDR3: CASSYRNRKFNQPQHF. As DNA, the CDR3 is TGTGCCAGCAGTTACCGGAACAGGAAATTCAATCAGCCCCAGCATTTT.

This clonotype showed up many times. This chain joins TRBV5-1 and TRBJ1-1, with unresolved D. Between the trimmed V and J ends, which lost 2 bases and 8 bases, there was a span of 10 bases. This CDR3 has 12 residues. Germline CDR1 and CDR2: SGHRS and YFSETQ. As DNA, the CDR3 is TGCGCCAGCAGCTTTTCCCCGGAAGAAGCTTTCTTT. Translated: CASSFSPEEAFF.

This chain uses TRBV7-8 with TRBJ2-4, with 9 bases fitting TRBD1. The V segment lost 2 bases and the J segment 3 bases; nucleotides outside the gene matches: 11. The CDR3 consists of 18 residues. Germline lookup yields CDR1 SGHVS and CDR2 FQNEAQ. CDR3 sequence: CASSLRDRVKSGKNIQYF. CDR3 sequence (DNA): TGTGCCAGCAGCTTAAGGGACAGGGTGAAGTCGGGCAAAAACATTCAGTACTTC.

The table lists this clonotype with a few counts. The chain uses TRBV9 and TRBJ2-7; possible D gene TRBD2, 6 bases. Germline assignment: CDR1 SGDLS and CDR2 YYNGEE. The V and J ends lost 0 bases and 0 bases respectively, with 7 bases between them. The CDR3 extends over 14 amino acids. The CDR3 sequence: CASSVGGISYEQYF. DNA for the CDR3: TGTGCCAGCAGCGTAGGCGGGATCTCCTACGAGCAGTACTTC.

With respect to this clonotype: A single base separates this from a much larger clone, so it may be a read error. In DNA, the CDR3 is TGTGCCAGCAGCTTCCGACTAGCGGGAGGGGGGGGCACAGAAACGCAGTATTTT. Amino acids: CASSFRLAGGGGTETQYF. This rearrangement joins TRBV11-2 to TRBJ2-3, with 14 bases matching TRBD2. CDR3 length equals 18 residues. Per germline, CDR1 SGHAT and CDR2 FQNNGV.

CDR3 region: CASSLGSAPGGYTF. CDR3 DNA: TGTGCCAGCAGCTTAGGGTCGGCACCCGGGGGCTACACCTTC. The J gene is TRBJ1-2, the V gene TRBV7-9; no definite D call. The germline gives CDR1 SEHNR, CDR2 FQNEAQ (reference sequence). V was trimmed by 1 base and J by 8 bases, leaving 14 bases between them. This CDR3 comprises 14 residues.

This rearrangement joins TRBV5-5 to TRBJ2-5; TRBD2 might be the D (5 bases). Germline values: CDR1 SGHKS, CDR2 YYEKEE (reference sequence). Trimming took off 1 base at V and 4 bases at J, with 14 bases between the two ends. The CDR3 has 15 amino acids. As DNA, the CDR3 is TGTGCCAGCAGCTTGACTGGACTGCGACGAGAGACCCAGTACTTC. As protein: CASSLTGLRRETQYF. Together with reference TRBV5-5 and TRBJ2-5, the CDR3 gives the full variable domain: DAGVTQSPTHLIKTRGQQVTLRCSPISGHKSVSWYQQVLGQGPQFIFQYYEKEERGRGNFPDRFSARQFPNYSSELNVNALLLGDSALYLCASSLTGLRRETQYFGPGTRLLVL.

V is TRBV27 and J is TRBJ2-3, with a possible D match to TRBD2 (5 bases). The CDR3 length is 16 residues. CDR1 is MNHEY, CDR2 SMNVEV, per germline (reference sequence). Trimming left V 2 bases short and J 3 bases short, with 15 bases between. The CDR3 sequence is CASSLRASSYTDTQYF. Here the CDR3 DNA reads TGTGCCAGCAGTTTAAGGGCTAGCAGTTATACAGATACGCAGTATTTT.

This chain connects TRBV12-3 or TRBV12-4 to TRBJ2-7, with TRBD1 matching 8 bases. Germline trimming cut 3 bases from V and 2 bases from J; bases unmatched to any gene: 3. This CDR3 spans 14 amino acids. CDR3 coding DNA: TGTGCCAGCAGTTTGACAGGGGCAACCTACGAGCAGTACTTC. The encoded protein is CASSLTGATYEQYF.

This clonotype was recorded at least ten times. The J gene is TRBJ2-3, the V gene TRBV10-3; D possibly corresponds to TRBD2 (6 bases). The CDR3 has 14 amino acids. Trimming removed 2 bases at V and 4 bases at J, with 10 bases between. Germline values: CDR1 ENHRY, CDR2 SYGVKD. In DNA form, the CDR3 reads TGTGCCATCAGTGAGACTAGCCGGGCAGATACGCAGTATTTT. It yields the protein CAISETSRADTQYF.

This clonotype was seen only a few times. The gene calls are TRBV11-2 and TRBJ1-1, with D tentatively TRBD1 (6 bases). The ends were cut back, 6 bases at V and 4 bases at J, with 12 bases in the middle. The CDR3 spans 13 residues. CDR1 and CDR2 (germline): SGHAT, FQNNGV. The CDR3 here is CASSTTGSTEAFF. The DNA of the CDR3 is TGTGCCAGCAGTACTACAGGGTCCACTGAAGCTTTCTTT.

The CDR3 loop is CAILAGGGTDTQYF. CDR3 sequence (DNA): TGTGCCATACTAGCGGGGGGGGGTACAGATACGCAGTATTTT. This sequence joins TRBV6-1 and TRBJ2-3; 13 nucleotides align to TRBD2. From germline, CDR1 is MNHNS and CDR2 SASEGT. This CDR3 is 14 amino acids long. After removal of 10 bases from V and 3 bases from J, the junction contained 4 bases not matched to a gene.

The count of this clonotype is one. Since the CDR3 does not end with the conserved phenylalanine or tryptophan, this likely comes from a read error. The CDR3 reads CASSVATGEQYL. The CDR3 bases are TGTGCCAGCAGCGTAGCTACGGGCGAGCAGTACCTC. V is TRBV9 and J is TRBJ2-7, with D unclear. Germline CDR1 SGDLS, CDR2 YYNGEE. The CDR3 length is 12 residues. Trimming removed 0 bases at V and 6 bases at J, with 7 bases between.

There are a few counts of this clonotype. J is TRBJ2-3 and V is TRBV5-7; D might be TRBD1 (6 bases). TRBV5-7 is an open reading frame whose function is uncertain. The CDR3 is 17 residues long. V lost 2 bases and J 2 bases, leaving 18 bases between the germline ends. CDR3 sequence (DNA): TGTGCCAGCAGCTTCAGGGGCAACCTCAGAGACACAGATACGCAGTATTTT. Residues: CASSFRGNLRDTDTQYF.

This clonotype has more than one count but fewer than ten. The chain is built from TRBV3-1 and TRBJ1-1; D not resolved. CDR1 is LGHDT and CDR2 is YNNKEL in the germline V gene (reference sequence). This CDR3 spans 15 amino acids. The V and J ends lost 5 bases and 0 bases respectively, with 13 bases between them. CDR3 bases: TGTGCCAGCAGCTCAGAGCGGTACCTGAACACTGAAGCTTTCTTT. Residues: CASSSERYLNTEAFF. The entire variable domain, with the rest obtained from reference TRBV3-1 and TRBJ1-1, is as follows: DTAVSQTPKYLVTQMGNDKSIKCEQNLGHDTMYWYKQDSKKFLKIMFSYNNKELIINETVPNRFSPKSPDKAHLNLHINSLELGDSAVYFCASSSERYLNTEAFFGQGTRLTVV.